This T cell receptor beta chain appears in the sequencing data of a study of shared clonotypes between healthy human individuals (TCRdb year 2020). The study in broad terms: The cohort included a few men and two women between 18 and 49 years of age. For each donor, CD4 naive and CD4 memory were each given three plates, CD8 naive was given two plates, and CD8 memory was given one plate. To estimate repertoire size and how much clonotypes are shared between individuals, the study performed deep sequencing of blood TCR repertoires from about five healthy adults. Different laboratories and diverse techniques were used to prepare libraries and sequence TCR repertoires, to increase sequencing depth and limit assay-specific biases. Each donor's leukapheresis produced roughly between roughly 0.85 and 9 billion PBMCs. Broad study findings and their caveats: Sampling was restricted to blood, and TCR repertoires in tissues likely differ from the TCR repertoires found in blood. Across several donors, 5% to 6% of naive CD4, around 3.5% of naive CD8, about 2% of memory CD4, and roughly 0.41% of memory CD8 clonotypes were shared. Compared with non-shared clonotypes, clonotypes shared by all four sorted-subset donors had higher generation probabilities. Even with the large sequencing depth, rarefaction of the sorted-subset datasets indicated that sequencing was incomplete. The small number of donors limited the genetic and exposure-history diversity represented. Estimated clonotype richness was generally larger for naive than for memory subsets. Pairwise subsampling indicated that sequencing depth was expected to affect the degree of clonotype sharing among donors.

The CDR3 has 16 amino acids, counting the end cysteine and phenylalanine. Of all the DNA, just the CDR3 is kept, 48 bases in frame from base 1. The donors were healthy, HIV-negative adults with no recently reported acute infections or vaccinations. All donors were Caucasian adults living in Nashville, Tennessee, USA. CD4+ T cells were enriched by magnetic negative selection, after which naive cells were positively selected on CD45RA and the negative fraction was taken as the memory subset. Blood was collected by leukapheresis, and PBMCs were isolated by Ficoll-Histopaque density gradient centrifugation and then cryopreserved in liquid nitrogen vapor phase. Purity and quantity of every magnetically sorted T cell population were checked by analytical flow cytometry. Each sorted fraction had its genomic DNA isolated and then quantified by UV absorbance on a Nanodrop 2000c. Remarks on this clone: Its antigen specificity is not known. Base qualities are missing; no much larger clone stands one base away.

TCR CDR3 regions were amplified from genomic DNA by multiplex PCR using the deep immunoSEQ assay. Extracted genomic DNA from each cell subset was spread evenly across all wells of several immunoSEQ 96-well plates, with each plate serving as a replicate. For sorted subsets, each replicate PCR was loaded with 200 ng genomic DNA, equivalent to 25,000 to 35,000 T cell genomes. Purified libraries were measured with a Qubit 3.0 fluorometer, size-checked on a Bioanalyzer 2100, and measured again with the KAPA Library Quantification kit. A separate single-read 150-cycle Illumina NextSeq 550 flow cell was used to sequence each immunoSEQ 96-well plate. The paper's processing steps were these. The immunoSEQ output contained only junctional sequences without quality scores, so filtering could not match that applied to full-length reads. Sequences were annotated with PyIR, a Python wrapper for IgBLAST v1.9, using IMGT germline references to assign V/J genes and CDR3. Reads were filtered out if the reads had weak V/J assignments (E-value above 1e-6), no CDR3, stop codons, out-of-frame junctions, or ambiguous translated residues. A V3J clonotype was defined by an identical inferred V gene, J gene, and CDR3 amino acid sequence. The percentage overlap between two repertoires was calculated by dividing the number of shared unique clonotypes by the size of the smaller repertoire. RTK rarefaction, the Chao1 estimator, and Recon v2.1 estimates of unobserved clonotypes were used to assess repertoire richness. For all TCRbeta clonotypes obtained by the gDNA method from a few donors, generation probabilities were computed with OLGA. TCRdb took this table from immuneACCESS and kept in-frame rearrangements with V and J called. Such tables lack part of the clones; where checked against another copy, unresolved V genes explain under half of the gap, and the rest is unexplained. Clone size and V and J calls were adopted from that table, with D and trimming inferred from the DNA. This sample lists 2 million to 3 million clones; 93% were detected once. Clones ranked in the top ten supply approximately 0.37% of the sample.

The chain was built from TRBV21-1 and TRBJ1-5. TRBV21-1 is a listed pseudogene. Sequenced input: naive CD4+ T cells from PBMCs. Read against the paper, the sample's cell subset or site label means: CD45RA+ positively selected. The TCR was taken from a young man in good health. Some clones in this sample may be carry-over from other donors' samples. The nucleotide sequence is TGTGCCAGCATCCCGGGGGGGACAGAATGCAATCAGCCCCAGCATTTT. Its amino acids are CASIPGGTECNQPQHF.